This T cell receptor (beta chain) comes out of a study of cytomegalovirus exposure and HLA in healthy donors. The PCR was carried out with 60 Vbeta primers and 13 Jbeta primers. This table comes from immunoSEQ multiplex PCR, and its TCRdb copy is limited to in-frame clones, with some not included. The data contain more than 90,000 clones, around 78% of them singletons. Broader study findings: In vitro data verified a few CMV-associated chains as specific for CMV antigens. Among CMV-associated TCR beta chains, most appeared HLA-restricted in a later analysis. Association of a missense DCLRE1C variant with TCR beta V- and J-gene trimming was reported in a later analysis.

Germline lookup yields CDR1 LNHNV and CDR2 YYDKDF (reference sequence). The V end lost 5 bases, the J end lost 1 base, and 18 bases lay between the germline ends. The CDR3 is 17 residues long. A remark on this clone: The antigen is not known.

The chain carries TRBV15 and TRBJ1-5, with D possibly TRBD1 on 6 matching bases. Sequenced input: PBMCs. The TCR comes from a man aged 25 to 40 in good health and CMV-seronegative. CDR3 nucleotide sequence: TGTGCCACCAGCCCCTTTCCCCGGACAGAGAGCAATCAGCCCCAGCATTTT. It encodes CATSPFPRTESNQPQHF.